This T cell receptor (beta chain) was sequenced during a study of blood T cell repertoires in COVID-19. The overall study: COVID-19 samples collected from the United States, Italy and Spain covered acute and convalescent phases. From T cells, B-cell-depleted T cells, or PBMCs came the material, which was cDNA or gDNA.

The CDR3 has 13 residues. Looked up from germline, CDR1 is MDHEN and CDR2 is SYDVKM. Trimming took off 8 bases at V and 1 base at J, with 8 bases between the two ends. In the study's own analysis: Reference gene primer amplification gave nucleated cell count estimates. Only in-frame clones appear in the TCRdb table, and some are missing; sequencing was by immunoSEQ multiplex PCR. V and J calls and clone size are given by that table; D and trimming were obtained from the DNA. The data contain approximately 88,000 clones, about 78% of them singletons. This TCR was recovered from a man aged 45-65 years who had recovered from COVID-19. The chain employs TRBV28 and TRBJ2-2; no definite D call. The sequenced material came from peripheral blood. CDR3 DNA: TGTGCCAGCCTACAGAGGAACACCGGGGAGCTGTTTTTT. As protein: CASLQRNTGELFF. The full variable domain, completed using reference TRBV28 and TRBJ2-2, is DVKVTQSSRYLVKRTGEKVFLECVQDMDHENMFWYRQDPGLGLRLIYFSYDVKMKEKGDIPEGYSVSREKKERFSLILESASTNQTSMYLCASLQRNTGELFFGEGSRLTVL.